Below, one T cell receptor (beta chain) is given with its context. Antigen unknown. This CDR3 has 14 residues. Germline loops: CDR1 LNHDA, CDR2 SQIVND (reference sequence). V lost 10 bases, J lost 2 bases, and 14 bases lay in between. This sample stems from a study of T cell responses to AZD1222 COVID-19 vaccine. Study outcomes and limitations: Repertoire sampling happened only post peak T cell response. Most donors were white British and more were female, and clonal diversity was possibly underestimated. Reports indicate that nearly half of spike-specific TCRs are directed at unmutated variant regions.

Method: immunoSEQ multiplex PCR; TCRdb's copy keeps in-frame clones and lacks some. There are just under 150,000 clones in the sample; approximately 88% occur only once, and roughly 5.4% lies in the top ten. The clonotype originates from an adult who received the MenACWY meningococcal vaccine as a control. The J gene is TRBJ2-2, the V gene TRBV19, with D possibly matching TRBD2 (5 bases). The sequencing used peripheral blood, collected 28 days after the second dose of the MenACWY control vaccine. As DNA, the CDR3 is TGTGCCACCAGATGGACGGGAAACACCGGGGAGCTGTTTTTT. It translates to CATRWTGNTGELFF.